The 27 T cell receptor beta chains in this list originate from one sample, sequenced in a study of spatial heterogeneity in lung cancer. Time point defined: sample taken at primary tumor resection. Researchers sequenced whole RNA taken from tumor, nontumor lung or frozen PBMC without sorting. In TCRdb, the 5' RACE reads were re-called with MiXCR into one record per CDR3 protein. The top ten hold 5.5% to 7% of the sample, which has about 80,000 distinct CDR3 sequences, about 20% seen once. Sequenced material: PBMCs, taken at surgery. These receptors were collected from a male donor with early-stage non-small cell lung cancer.

The chain combines TRBV20-1 with TRBJ2-3, with 7 bases identical to TRBD2. J gave up 1 base and V 4 bases, and 2 bases lay outside the gene matches. There are 13 residues in the CDR3. The germline gives CDR1 DFQATT, CDR2 SNEGSKA (reference sequence). The CDR3 DNA follows: TGCAGTGCTACAAGCGGGGGCACAGATACGCAGTATTTT. This gives the protein CSATSGGTDTQYF.

This clonotype occurred a few times. This chain uses TRBV7-9 with TRBJ2-7, with D tentatively TRBD1 or TRBD2 (5 bases each). Germline V gives CDR1 SEHNR, CDR2 FQNEAQ (reference sequence). Trimming stripped 6 bases from V and 3 bases from J, with 15 bases between. The CDR3 covers 14 residues. The CDR3 sequence is CASSLGTSNYEQYF. The CDR3 bases are TGTGCCAGCAGTCTCGGGACGTCGAACTACGAGCAGTACTTC.

This clonotype was observed at least ten times. The chain carries TRBV6-2 or TRBV6-3 and TRBJ2-3; D gene uncertain. The V end lost 10 bases, the J end lost 3 bases, and 8 bases lay between the germline ends. CDR1 MNHEY and CDR2 SVGEGT come from the germline V gene. This CDR3 spans 11 amino acids. CDR3 protein: CATTETDTQYF. As DNA, the CDR3 is TGTGCCACGACCGAAACAGATACGCAGTATTTT.

This clonotype has a handful of counts. One end of the junction does not line up with germline, which may come from a read error. The rearrangement joins TRBV7-7 to TRBJ2-1; TRBD2 matches 11 bases. Germline CDR1 is SSHAT and CDR2 is FNYEAQ (reference sequence). The CDR3 length is 16 residues. This chain's CDR3 is CASSPTSGSPYNEQFF. The CDR3 nucleotides are TGTGCTAGCAGTCCCACTAGCGGGAGTCCCTACAATGAGCAGTTCTTC.

This clonotype was seen more than once but under ten times. The chain combines TRBV7-9 with TRBJ1-2, with a tentative D call TRBD1 (5 bases). The V gene lost 3 bases and the J gene lost 2 bases, with 7 bases spanning the gap. CDR1 is SEHNR, CDR2 FQNEAQ, per germline (reference sequence). This CDR3 contains 13 residues. CDR3 amino acids: CASSFDSNYGYTF. The CDR3 bases are TGTGCCAGCAGCTTTGACAGCAACTATGGCTACACCTTC.

This clonotype occurred a few times. This sequence joins TRBV12-3 or TRBV12-4 and TRBJ2-4, with 12 bases that match TRBD2. J gave up 0 bases and V 5 bases, and 5 bases lay outside the gene matches. The CDR3 extends over 17 amino acids. The CDR3, as DNA: TGTGCCAGCAGTGCAAGACTAGCGGGGGTAGCCAAAAACATTCAGTACTTC. Its protein is CASSARLAGVAKNIQYF.

The chain has TRBV7-3 and TRBJ2-2; 7 nucleotides agree with TRBD1. Germline V CDR1 and CDR2: SGHTA, FQGTGA. V was clipped by 2 bases and J by 4 bases; unmatched bases: 4. The CDR3 is 15 residues long. CDR3 coding DNA: TGTGCCAGCAGCTTAGAGGGGGCGAGCACCGGGGAGCTGTTTTTT. Translated: CASSLEGASTGELFF.

This clonotype was counted a few times. The V and J genes are TRBV12-3 or TRBV12-4 and TRBJ1-3; no firm D call. This CDR3 is 14 amino acids long. The ends were cut back, 0 bases at V and 3 bases at J, with 6 bases in the middle. CDR3 coding DNA: TGTGCCAGCAGTTTAGCAGGTGGTGGAAACACCATATATTTT. Residues: CASSLAGGGNTIYF.

The V gene is TRBV6-1, the J gene TRBJ2-2; TRBD1 or TRBD2 may be the D gene (5 bases each). This CDR3 contains 11 residues. V was clipped by 8 bases and J by 6 bases, with 7 bases between them. The V gene's germline CDR1 is MNHNS and CDR2 SASEGT. The CDR3 region has the DNA TGTGCCAGCCGGGGCCCCGGGGAGCTGTTTTTT. Amino acids: CASRGPGELFF.

There are a few counts of this clonotype. J is TRBJ1-2 and V is TRBV7-9, with D unclear. Looked up from germline, CDR1 is SEHNR and CDR2 is FQNEAQ (reference sequence). The ends were cut back, 4 bases at V and 2 bases at J, with 8 bases in the middle. The CDR3 runs to 13 residues. DNA for the CDR3: TGTGCCAGCAGCTCCGACATCAACTATGGCTACACCTTC. Its translation: CASSSDINYGYTF.

This clonotype was counted only a few times. V gene TRBV4-1 combines with J gene TRBJ2-7; 9 bases map to TRBD1. With 1 base clipped from V and 4 bases from J, the junction kept 8 bases outside the gene matches. Germline CDR1 and CDR2: MGHRA and YSYEKL. This CDR3 spans 16 amino acids. The CDR3 here is CASSQAIGTGYYEQYF. CDR3 nucleotide sequence: TGCGCCAGCAGCCAAGCCATCGGGACAGGGTATTACGAGCAGTACTTC.

This clonotype has at least ten counts. This sequence joins TRBV12-3 or TRBV12-4 and TRBJ1-1; D unresolved. Deletions cut 2 bases from V and 9 bases from J, with 13 bases between. CDR3 length: 13 residues. In DNA, the CDR3 is TGTGCCAGCAGTTTAACCCGGGGTCAGAAAGCTTTCTTT. Residues: CASSLTRGQKAFF.

The chain uses TRBV7-9 and TRBJ2-1; D remains ambiguous. Looked up from germline, CDR1 is SEHNR and CDR2 is FQNEAQ (reference sequence). The ends were cut back, 0 bases at V and 8 bases at J, with 8 bases in the middle. This CDR3 is 13 amino acids long. Here the CDR3 reads CASSLAGLDEQFF. CDR3 sequence (DNA): TGTGCCAGCAGCTTAGCCGGCTTGGATGAGCAGTTCTTC.

In its sample, this clonotype was seen once. The DNA of the CDR3 is TGTGCCAGCAGTTACCCCGGGGAGAGTTCCGAGCAGTACTTC. Amino acids: CASSYPGESSEQYF. The chain couples TRBV6-2 or TRBV6-3 to TRBJ2-7; D possibly corresponds to TRBD2 (5 bases). This CDR3 contains 14 residues. V lost 2 bases and J lost 6, with 14 bases in between. Germline lookup yields CDR1 MNHEY and CDR2 SVGEGT.

The chain couples TRBV28 to TRBJ2-1; 11 bases fit TRBD2. V dropped 3 bases and J dropped 10; count of bases not matched to a gene: 8. Germline CDR1 and CDR2: MDHEN and SYDVKM. CDR3 length equals 15 residues. CDR3 nucleotide sequence: TGTGCCAGCAGTTTGCCGGGACTAGCGGACCGGGAGCAGTTCTTC. It translates to CASSLPGLADREQFF.

This clonotype was seen more than once but under ten times. The chain employs TRBV12-5 and TRBJ2-1; D is tentatively TRBD1 or TRBD2 (6 bases each). The CDR3 runs to 16 residues. V dropped 4 bases and J dropped 4 bases, with 17 bases sitting between them. Germline assignment: CDR1 LGHNT and CDR2 FRNRAP. Here the CDR3 reads CASGSPAGQEYNEQFF. DNA of the CDR3: TGTGCTAGTGGTTCTCCCGCGGGACAAGAATACAATGAGCAGTTCTTC.

This chain connects TRBV27 to TRBJ1-2, with D uncertain. This CDR3 spans 13 amino acids. Germline V lookup: CDR1 MNHEY, CDR2 SMNVEV (reference sequence). V lost 5 bases, J lost 8 bases, and 15 bases lay in between. DNA for the CDR3: TGTGCCAGCAGTATTGGACCTGGATACGGCTACACCTTC. It codes for CASSIGPGYGYTF.

A word on this clonotype: A much more abundant neighbour one base away suggests this may be a read error. V is TRBV28 and J is TRBJ2-3, with 13 nucleotides matching TRBD2. CDR1 and CDR2 from the germline V gene are MDHEN and SYDVKM. V was clipped by 6 bases and J by 4 bases; unmatched bases: 4. This CDR3 contains 15 residues. In nucleotides, the CDR3 is TGTGCCAGCAGGGAACTAGCGGGGGGGGCAGATACGCAGTATTTT. It is translated as CASRELAGGADTQYF.

This clonotype was counted at least ten times. This chain uses TRBV15 with TRBJ1-2; D ambiguous. The CDR3 extends over 13 amino acids. CDR1 LNHNV and CDR2 YYDKDF come from the germline V gene (reference sequence). Trimming left V 4 bases short and J 8 bases short, with 14 bases between. In nucleotides, the CDR3 is TGTGCCACCAGCATCCGGACCCTCCGGGGCTACACCTTC. Translation: CATSIRTLRGYTF.

The CDR3 region has the DNA TGCGCCAGCACGGATAGCGGAGTCGGGACAGATACGCAGTATTTT. Amino acid sequence: CASTDSGVGTDTQYF. This sequence joins TRBV5-1 and TRBJ2-3; D might be TRBD2 (6 bases). This CDR3 comprises 15 residues. Germline V gene sequence: CDR1 SGHRS, CDR2 YFSETQ. Trimming left V 6 bases short and J 3 bases short, with 17 bases between. The variable domain in full, with the rest retrieved from reference TRBV5-1 and TRBJ2-3, is KAGVTQTPRYLIKTRGQQVTLSCSPISGHRSVSWYQQTPGQGLQFLFEYFSETQRNKGNFPGRFSGRQFSNSRSEMNVSTLELGDSALYLCASTDSGVGTDTQYFGPGTRLTVL.

V is TRBV20-1 and J is TRBJ2-7; TRBD1 is a possible D gene (5 bases). This CDR3 has 11 amino acids. Trimming removed 3 bases from V and 3 bases from J, with 6 bases in between. Germline V gene lookup returns CDR1 DFQATT and CDR2 SNEGSKA (reference sequence). Here the CDR3 DNA reads TGCAGTGCTAGGGACAACTACGAGCAGTACTTC. Amino acid sequence: CSARDNYEQYF.

This clonotype was seen a few times. This chain connects TRBV29-1 to TRBJ1-1; D not resolved. The CDR3 has 13 amino acids. V gave up 4 bases and J gave up 5 bases, with 14 bases separating them. In germline, CDR1 is SQVTM, CDR2 ANQGSEA. The CDR3 here is CSVGKTAETEAFF. The CDR3 DNA is TGCAGCGTTGGGAAGACCGCTGAGACTGAAGCTTTCTTT.

This clonotype was observed at least ten times. CDR3 residues: CASSSRGDPNEKLFF. The CDR3 DNA reads as TGTGCCAGTAGTTCCAGAGGGGACCCTAATGAAAAACTGTTTTTT. The chain has TRBV19 and TRBJ1-4; tentative D call: TRBD1 (5 bases). V shed 5 bases and J shed 3 bases, with 13 bases lying between them. The length of the CDR3 is 15 residues. Germline CDR1 LNHDA, CDR2 SQIVND (reference sequence). The variable domain in full, with the rest retrieved from reference TRBV19 and TRBJ1-4, is DGGITQSPKYLFRKEGQNVTLSCEQNLNHDAMYWYRQDPGQGLRLIYYSQIVNDFQKGDIAEGYSVSREKKESFPLTVTSAQKNPTAFYLCASSSRGDPNEKLFFGSGTQLSVL.

The chain combines TRBV7-2 with TRBJ2-3; D is possibly TRBD2 (5 bases). The CDR3 has 16 residues. From germline, CDR1 is SGHTA and CDR2 FQGNSA. V lost 1 base and J 0 bases, leaving 11 bases between the germline ends. CDR3 sequence reads: CASSLVRVISTDTQYF. The CDR3 DNA sequence: TGTGCCAGCAGCTTAGTGAGGGTTATTAGCACAGATACGCAGTATTTT.

This clonotype was detected only a few times. As DNA, the CDR3 is TGTGCCAGCACCCGGGACACCGTGGGGGAGCAGTACTTC. The encoded protein is CASTRDTVGEQYF. The chain links TRBV6-2 or TRBV6-3 to TRBJ2-7, with a possible D match to TRBD1 (6 bases). Deletions cut 7 bases from V and 7 bases from J, with 17 bases between. This CDR3 region has 13 residues. In germline, CDR1 is MNHEY, CDR2 SVGEGT.

J is TRBJ2-5 and V is TRBV7-9; 14 bases map to TRBD2. The length of the CDR3 is 15 residues. CDR1 and CDR2 from the germline V gene are SEHNR and FQNEAQ (reference sequence). The J segment lost 5 bases and the V segment lost 5 bases, leaving 4 bases of the junction unmatched. The CDR3 protein is CASSDGTSGGETQYF. Here the CDR3 DNA reads TGTGCCAGCAGCGACGGGACTAGCGGGGGTGAGACCCAGTACTTC.

This clonotype was recorded a few times. The J gene is TRBJ1-2, the V gene TRBV19, with D perhaps matching TRBD1 (6 bases). The germline V gene has CDR1 LNHDA and CDR2 SQIVND (reference sequence). Trimming shortened V by 1 base and J by 6 bases, and 18 bases separated the two germline ends. This CDR3 has 16 residues. Here the CDR3 DNA reads TGTGCCAGTAGTATAGGCCAAGGGGGAGGTATCGATGGCTACACCTTC. It specifies CASSIGQGGGIDGYTF.